These 3 T cell receptor beta chains share one sample of origin, sequenced in a study of T cell responses to AZD1222 COVID-19 vaccine. Data came from immunoSEQ multiplex PCR; TCRdb stores just in-frame clones and leaves some out. This table holds some 99,000 clones, 88% found once. The sample consisted of peripheral blood, taken on day 0 of MenACWY control vaccination. The receptors originated from an adult in good health.

This clone turned up a few times. The chain has TRBV2 and TRBJ2-7; TRBD2 aligns across 10 bases. The CDR3 is made up of 15 amino acids. J lost 2 bases, V lost 5 bases, and 6 bases had no gene match. Germline CDR1 SNHLY, CDR2 FYNNEI. CDR3 sequence reads: CASSPSGGDTYEQYF. As DNA, the CDR3 is TGTGCCAGCAGTCCTAGCGGGGGTGATACCTACGAGCAGTACTTC.

V gene TRBV2 combines with J gene TRBJ2-3; a possible D gene is TRBD2 (6 bases). The CDR3 spans 13 residues. Germline V gene lookup returns CDR1 SNHLY and CDR2 FYNNEI. Trimming took 10 bases from V and 0 from J, leaving 11 bases between them. As DNA, the CDR3 is TGTGCCACCGTCCGGGGGAGCACAGATACGCAGTATTTT. Residues: CATVRGSTDTQYF.

V is TRBV5-4 and J is TRBJ2-3; TRBD1 matches at 9 bases. V trimming: 2 bases; J trimming: 3 bases; junction bases outside the gene matches: 4. This CDR3 has 15 residues. CDR1 and CDR2 from the germline V gene are SGHNT and YYREEE (reference sequence). The CDR3 is CASSFPGQGTDTQYF. CDR3 nucleotides: TGTGCCAGCAGCTTTCCGGGACAGGGAACAGATACGCAGTATTTT.